The 31 T cell receptor beta chains below were found in one sample sequenced in a study of T cells after yellow fever vaccination. TCRdb used MiXCR to reprocess the 5' RACE reads, holding one entry per CDR3 protein. This sample yields 150,000 to 200,000 distinct CDR3 sequences, of which 7% to 10% are seen a single time; around 40% belongs to the top ten. This material consisted of CD8+ T cells sorted from PBMCs, taken 45 days after the yellow fever booster vaccination. The receptors here all came from a man aged 18 to 29 who received the YFV17D yellow fever vaccine.

The genes are TRBV12-5 and TRBJ1-5, with a tentative D call TRBD1 (6 bases). Trimming stripped 4 bases from V and 0 bases from J, with 25 bases between. The CDR3 has 20 residues. Germline V gene sequence: CDR1 LGHNT, CDR2 FRNRAP. This chain's CDR3 is CASGWLIPGQGVFSNQPQHF. In nucleotides, the CDR3 is TGTGCTAGTGGTTGGCTAATTCCGGGACAAGGGGTATTTAGCAATCAGCCCCAGCATTTT.

The rearrangement uses TRBV10-3 and TRBJ2-1; no reliable D call. This CDR3 region has 14 residues. CDR1 is ENHRY and CDR2 is SYGVKD in the germline V gene. Trimming took off 0 bases at V and 5 bases at J, with 8 bases between the two ends. The CDR3 nucleotides read TGTGCCATCAGTGAGTCGTTAGGGCACAATGAGCAGTTCTTC. It encodes CAISESLGHNEQFF.

This clonotype showed up just a few times. The CDR3 DNA sequence: TGTGCCAGCAGAACAGGGGACACCGGGGAGCTGTTTTTT. Its translation: CASRTGDTGELFF. V and J are TRBV12-3 or TRBV12-4 and TRBJ2-2; TRBD1 aligns across 7 bases. V lost 6 bases to trimming and J lost 3 bases; unmatched junction nucleotides: 1. The CDR3 runs to 13 residues.

This rearrangement joins TRBV7-9 to TRBJ2-2; 8 nucleotides align to TRBD1. CDR3 length: 15 amino acids. Looked up from germline, CDR1 is SEHNR and CDR2 is FQNEAQ (reference sequence). The V and J ends lost 5 bases and 7 bases, in that order; junction bases with no gene match: 9. The CDR3 here is CASSARTGWVGELFF. The DNA of the CDR3 is TGTGCCAGCAGCGCCCGGACAGGGTGGGTCGGGGAGCTGTTTTTT.

This clonotype turned up a few times. This sequence joins TRBV6-1 and TRBJ2-1, with 9 positions matching TRBD1. J lost 6 bases, V lost 6 bases, and 9 bases had no gene match. The V gene's germline CDR1 is MNHNS and CDR2 SASEGT. The CDR3 covers 15 residues. The DNA of the CDR3 is TGTGCCAGCAGGGCTACAGGGGGCGCTTTCAATGAGCAGTTCTTC. As protein: CASRATGGAFNEQFF.

This clonotype was counted between two and nine times. No conserved phenylalanine or tryptophan ends this CDR3, so it is likely a read error. It is unclear where the CDR3 begins or ends on the DNA, so no DNA is shown, and the CDR3 is as TCRdb lists it. The chain employs TRBV7-9 and TRBJ1-1. The CDR3 numbers 12 amino acids, ends counted. CDR1 SEHNR and CDR2 FQNEAQ come from the germline V gene (reference sequence). The CDR3 region is CASSLEGAAYQT.

In this sample, this clonotype turned up a few times. The V gene is TRBV7-9, the J gene TRBJ1-2; 7 nucleotides match TRBD1. The CDR3 consists of 18 residues. Germline trimming cut 2 bases from V and 8 bases from J; bases unmatched to any gene: 20. Germline V CDR1 and CDR2: SEHNR, FQNEAQ (reference sequence). Here the CDR3 DNA reads TGTGCCAGCAGCTTACCGGAGGGGACAGTTTACCCAGAGGGCGGCTACACCTTC. This sequence encodes CASSLPEGTVYPEGGYTF.

This rearrangement joins TRBV7-9 to TRBJ2-5, with a weak D call TRBD1 (6 bases). Between the trimmed V and J ends, which lost 1 base and 5 bases, there was a span of 14 bases. Germline V CDR1 and CDR2: SEHNR, FQNEAQ (reference sequence). The CDR3 is made up of 15 amino acids. The CDR3 protein is CASSLGQDVGETQYF. In DNA, the CDR3 is TGTGCCAGCAGCTTAGGACAGGATGTGGGTGAGACCCAGTACTTC.

This clonotype showed up just a few times. The chain carries TRBV27 and TRBJ2-5; D perhaps matches TRBD1 (6 bases). From germline, CDR1 is MNHEY and CDR2 SMNVEV (reference sequence). Trimming pared 2 bases from V and 5 bases from J, leaving 12 bases between. This CDR3 region has 14 residues. CDR3 bases: TGTGCCAGCAGTTTAATAGGTCAGGGGGAGACCCAGTACTTC. As protein: CASSLIGQGETQYF.

This clonotype was seen a handful of times. The gene calls are TRBV2 and TRBJ1-5; TRBD1 might be the D (6 bases). Trimming took 1 base from V and 1 from J, leaving 8 bases between them. CDR1 and CDR2 from the germline V gene are SNHLY and FYNNEI. CDR3 length: 15 amino acids. CDR3 protein: CASSEVGGSNQPQHF. In DNA form, the CDR3 reads TGTGCCAGCAGTGAAGTGGGGGGCAGCAATCAGCCCCAGCATTTT.

V is TRBV19 and J is TRBJ2-5, with 10 positions matching TRBD2. Germline CDR1 LNHDA, CDR2 SQIVND (reference sequence). This CDR3 comprises 15 residues. The ends lost 4 bases at V and 5 bases at J; junction bases unmatched: 7. Here the CDR3 DNA reads TGTGCCAGTAGTACCGGGATACTAGCGGGGGAGACCCAGTACTTC. This codes for CASSTGILAGETQYF.

This clonotype has only a few counts. The chain uses TRBV12-3 or TRBV12-4 and TRBJ2-3; D unclear. V lost 4 bases, J lost 0 bases, and 8 bases lay in between. This CDR3 spans 14 amino acids. CDR3 in amino acids: CASSSSDSTDTQYF. The CDR3 DNA is TGTGCCAGCAGTTCCTCGGACAGCACAGATACGCAGTATTTT.

This clonotype was detected only a few times. V and J are TRBV7-9 and TRBJ2-5; 12 bases are a match to TRBD2. V trimming: 5 bases; J trimming: 3 bases; junction bases outside the gene matches: 7. In germline, CDR1 is SEHNR, CDR2 FQNEAQ (reference sequence). The CDR3 consists of 16 residues. This chain's CDR3 is CASSRRTSGIEETQYF. The DNA of the CDR3 is TGTGCCAGCAGCCGAAGGACTAGCGGGATTGAAGAGACCCAGTACTTC.

The chain is built from TRBV4-2 and TRBJ1-2, with 8 bases aligning to TRBD1. The germline gives CDR1 LGHNA, CDR2 YNFKEQ. The CDR3 totals 16 residues. Trimming at V came to 0 bases and at J to 6 bases, leaving 9 bases not matched to a gene. CDR3 DNA sequence: TGTGCCAGCAGCCAAGAGACGACAGGGGAAAAGGATGGCTACACCTTC. As protein: CASSQETTGEKDGYTF.

This clonotype turned up a few times. One end of the junction does not line up with germline, which may come from a read error. CDR3 nucleotides: TGTGCCAGCAGTTACTCGGGAGGGTGGAGTATCGCCTTC. It encodes CASSYSGGWSIAF. The chain combines TRBV6-5 with TRBJ1-2, with D uncertain. The germline V gene encodes CDR1 MNHEY and CDR2 SVGAGI. This CDR3 has 13 residues.

This clonotype was counted only a few times. V usage is TRBV12-3 or TRBV12-4 and J usage is TRBJ2-3; D may be TRBD2 (7 bases). Trimming cost V 6 bases and J 5 bases, with 21 bases left between them. The CDR3 consists of 16 residues. For the CDR3, the DNA is TGTGCCAGCAGCTCAGTCCGGGGGGCCGAGGTAGATACGCAGTATTTT. As protein: CASSSVRGAEVDTQYF.

This clonotype has only a few counts. The gene calls are TRBV7-9 and TRBJ1-1; possibly TRBD1 for D (5 bases). Germline V lookup: CDR1 SEHNR, CDR2 FQNEAQ (reference sequence). This CDR3 has 15 amino acids. The germline V and J ends were trimmed by 5 bases and 2 bases, with 15 bases remaining between them. DNA of the CDR3: TGTGCCAGCAGCCTGCCCGGGACGGCTAACACTGAAGCTTTCTTT. Amino acids: CASSLPGTANTEAFF. Combining the CDR3 with reference TRBV7-9 and TRBJ1-1 gives the whole variable domain DTGVSQNPRHKITKRGQNVTFRCDPISEHNRLYWYRQTLGQGPEFLTYFQNEAQLEKSRLLSDRFSAERPKGSFSTLEIQRTEQGDSAMYLCASSLPGTANTEAFFGQGTRLTVV.

This clonotype was observed a few times. The rearrangement joins TRBV7-9 to TRBJ2-3, with 11 nucleotides matching TRBD2. CDR1 and CDR2 from the germline V gene are SEHNR and FQNEAQ (reference sequence). Trimming took 5 bases from V and 4 from J; bases not matched to a gene: 5. The CDR3 consists of 15 residues. The DNA of the CDR3 is TGTGCCAGCAGCCCGACTAGCGGGGTATCAGATACGCAGTATTTT. This codes for CASSPTSGVSDTQYF. The full variable domain, completed using reference TRBV7-9 and TRBJ2-3, is DTGVSQNPRHKITKRGQNVTFRCDPISEHNRLYWYRQTLGQGPEFLTYFQNEAQLEKSRLLSDRFSAERPKGSFSTLEIQRTEQGDSAMYLCASSPTSGVSDTQYFGPGTRLTVL.

In its sample, this clonotype was seen a few times. V is TRBV2 and J is TRBJ2-1; TRBD2 agrees at 8 bases. The germline gives CDR1 SNHLY, CDR2 FYNNEI. This CDR3 is 12 amino acids long. V lost 10 bases, J lost 9 bases, and 8 bases stayed unmatched. The CDR3 DNA is TGTGCCACCATACGGGAGGGGAGTGAGCAGTTCTTC. It encodes CATIREGSEQFF.

This clonotype was seen many times. This rearrangement joins TRBV7-9 to TRBJ1-1; weak D call: TRBD1 (5 bases). The CDR3 runs to 14 residues. The germline V gene encodes CDR1 SEHNR and CDR2 FQNEAQ (reference sequence). Trimming pared 2 bases from V and 1 base from J, leaving 8 bases between. CDR3 sequence (DNA): TGTGCCAGCAGCTTACTTGGGGGGAACACTGAAGCTTTCTTT. Translation gives CASSLLGGNTEAFF.

This chain uses TRBV6-6 with TRBJ2-7; weak D call: TRBD2 (7 bases). Germline assignment: CDR1 MNHNY and CDR2 SVGAGI (reference sequence). V was trimmed by 0 bases and J by 6 bases, leaving 18 bases between them. There are 16 residues in the CDR3. The CDR3 bases are TGTGCCAGCAGTTACTCGGGGGGGGACACCAACGTCGAGCAGTACGTC. This gives the protein CASSYSGGDTNVEQYV.

This clonotype was recorded at least ten times. The CDR3 here is CASRKVSPISGATYNEQFF. CDR3 DNA sequence: TGTGCCAGCAGGAAGGTGTCCCCCATTAGCGGGGCAACTTACAATGAGCAGTTCTTC. The V and J genes are TRBV2 and TRBJ2-1, with 8 bases lining up with TRBD2. CDR1 and CDR2 from the germline V gene are SNHLY and FYNNEI. The CDR3 extends over 19 amino acids. Losses at the gene ends were 6 bases for V and 4 bases for J; bases not matched to a gene: 20.

This clonotype was picked up a small number of times. The V gene is TRBV14, the J gene TRBJ2-5; weak D call: TRBD1 (5 bases). This CDR3 comprises 14 residues. Germline V gene sequence: CDR1 SGHDN, CDR2 FVKESK. V lost 4 bases and J 5 bases, leaving 14 bases between the germline ends. The CDR3 loop is CASSPLPGPETQYF. CDR3 DNA: TGTGCCAGCAGCCCCCTTCCAGGGCCGGAGACCCAGTACTTC.

This clonotype was picked up a small number of times. The gene calls are TRBV6-1 and TRBJ1-1; tentative D call: TRBD1 (5 bases). Germline V gene lookup returns CDR1 MNHNS and CDR2 SASEGT. CDR3 length: 13 residues. V gave up 7 bases and J gave up 8 bases, with 17 bases separating them. Here the CDR3 reads CASNGGWTLEAFF. The CDR3 DNA is TGTGCCAGCAACGGAGGATGGACACTGGAAGCTTTCTTT.

This clonotype was recorded at least ten times. The rearrangement links TRBV4-1 to TRBJ1-2; tentatively, D is TRBD1 (5 bases). V gave up 1 base and J gave up 7 bases, with 16 bases separating them. CDR3 length equals 15 residues. Germline assignment: CDR1 MGHRA and CDR2 YSYEKL. In DNA form, the CDR3 reads TGCGCCAGCAGCCAAGTCATTCCGGGGGACGGTGGCTACACCTTC. It codes for CASSQVIPGDGGYTF.

Many counts were recorded for this clonotype. The CDR3 reads CASSLAGLARRTDTQYF. The CDR3 DNA sequence: TGTGCCAGCAGCTTAGCTGGGCTAGCGAGAAGAACAGATACGCAGTATTTT. The V call is TRBV7-8, the J call TRBJ2-3; weak D call: TRBD2 (6 bases). The CDR3 consists of 17 residues. From germline, CDR1 is SGHVS and CDR2 FQNEAQ. The V gene lost 0 bases and the J gene lost 3 bases, with 16 bases spanning the gap.

This clonotype was found a few times. This chain joins TRBV7-3 and TRBJ2-3; D gene unclear. V was shortened by 0 bases and J by 0 bases, with 7 bases between the two germline ends. This CDR3 region has 15 residues. Germline V gives CDR1 SGHTA, CDR2 FQGTGA. CDR3 sequence (DNA): TGTGCCAGCAGCTTAACGGGCAGTAGCACAGATACGCAGTATTTT. The encoded protein is CASSLTGSSTDTQYF.

This clonotype was seen more than once but under ten times. The rearrangement joins TRBV12-3 or TRBV12-4 to TRBJ1-5, with unresolved D. This CDR3 contains 14 residues. Trimming stripped 7 bases from V and 0 bases from J, with 10 bases between. The CDR3 is CASKERISNQPQHF. In DNA, the CDR3 is TGTGCCAGCAAGGAGCGGATTAGCAATCAGCCCCAGCATTTT.

V and J are TRBV6-5 and TRBJ1-1, with D perhaps matching TRBD1 (5 bases). Germline CDR1 and CDR2: MNHEY and SVGAGI. CDR3 length equals 15 residues. The V end lost 2 bases, the J end lost 1 base, and 11 bases lay between the germline ends. Here the CDR3 DNA reads TGTGCCAGCAGTTACGCTTGGGACGGGAACACTGAAGCTTTCTTT. Residues: CASSYAWDGNTEAFF.

The CDR3 loop reads CASSQAFRAGNSGNTIYF. The CDR3 nucleotides are TGCGCCAGCAGCCAAGCCTTCCGGGCCGGGAACTCTGGAAACACCATATATTTT. V usage is TRBV4-1 and J usage is TRBJ1-3; D not resolved. Germline-derived CDR1 and CDR2 are MGHRA and YSYEKL. The V gene lost 1 base and the J gene lost 0 bases, with 16 bases spanning the gap. This CDR3 spans 18 amino acids.

This clonotype came up a few times. V and J are TRBV7-2 and TRBJ2-3; 7 nucleotides align to TRBD2. V lost 5 bases, J lost 4 bases, and 12 bases stayed unmatched. This CDR3 contains 16 residues. The germline CDR1 and CDR2 sequences are SGHTA and FQGNSA. The CDR3 loop reads CASSPMGAGPPDTQYF. CDR3 nucleotide sequence: TGTGCCAGCAGCCCAATGGGAGCGGGGCCCCCAGATACGCAGTATTTT.